Sequencing of this T cell receptor (beta chain) was carried out in a study of spatial heterogeneity in lung cancer. Study information: The count of detected beta-chain sequences consistently exceeded that of alpha-chain sequences.

General study points: Ubiquitous expanded tumor TCRs were seen in blood more at resection than at follow-up.

This CDR3 contains 14 residues. Trimming at V came to 5 bases and at J to 3 bases, leaving 4 bases not matched to a gene. Germline lookup yields CDR1 SGHDT and CDR2 YYEEEE. Each TCR cDNA molecule bore a unique molecular identifier. MiXCR, applied by TCRdb to the 5' RACE reads, yields one record per CDR3 protein. The sample holds around 60,000 distinct CDR3 sequences, approximately 8% seen once. This sample's time point: sample taken at primary tumor resection. The sequenced material consisted of unsorted whole RNA from tumor, nontumor lung or frozen PBMC. This clonotype occurred a few times. The antigen is not known.

The sequenced sample was PBMCs, obtained at surgery. The V call is TRBV5-6, the J call TRBJ2-7; TRBD1 agrees at 11 bases. The receptor's source is a female donor with early-stage non-small cell lung cancer. CDR3 amino acids: CASRGTGGDYEQYF. The CDR3 DNA follows: TGTGCCAGCAGGGGGACAGGGGGTGACTACGAGCAGTACTTC. Variable domain in full (rest from reference TRBV5-6 and TRBJ2-7): DAGVTQSPTHLIKTRGQQVTLRCSPKSGHDTVSWYQQALGQGPQFIFQYYEEEERQRGNFPDRFSGHQFPNYSSELNVNALLLGDSALYLCASRGTGGDYEQYFGPGTRLTVT.